What follows describes a single TCR beta chain. In its sample, this clonotype was seen many times. Its antigen specificity is not known. Base qualities were left out, and no much larger clone turns up one base away. This sample is part of a study of T cells in Graves' hyperthyroidism and ophthalmopathy (dated by TCRdb to between 2018 and 2020). Study-level background: Peripheral blood was sampled at the time of initial diagnosis, prior to any treatment. After blood sampling, hyperthyroidism patients were treated with methimazole at a starting dose of 30 mg daily, and ophthalmopathy patients were treated with high-dose intravenous methylprednisolone. Prospective prediction of ophthalmopathy was tested in an independent validation cohort of fewer than 20 hyperthyroidism patients and some 17 patients who later progressed to ophthalmopathy. The paper reports TCR Vbeta CDR3 sequencing of over 130 peripheral blood samples: around 45 ophthalmopathy, approximately 74 hyperthyroidism and 17 progressor patients. The 100 or so discovery patients were randomly split 7:3 into training and test sets. Thyroid tissue and blood T-cell repertoires from about six Graves' hyperthyroidism patients were also compared in the study. To identify distinguishing TCR V-J signatures, a discovery cohort of 90 to 100 patients was used, comprising 43 with Graves' ophthalmopathy and around 57 with stable Graves' hyperthyroidism. Beyond this particular receptor, the publication reports: Ophthalmopathy was separated from stable hyperthyroidism by a 13 V-J signature model, with 85% to 90% sensitivity and about 81% specificity obtained in cross-validation and 80%/75% obtained in testing. In validation, the model predicted progression to ophthalmopathy with approximately 69% sensitivity and approximately 78% specificity, a median of around 6.6 months before onset. No statistical method was used to set the sample size in advance, and investigators knew the group allocation. Most expanded thyroid clonotypes (frequency above 0.001) were also detected in blood, suggesting blood repertoires may reflect thyroid immune responses.

The TCR beta CDR3 regions were amplified from the RNA transcripts. The first round of RT-PCR for the TCR CDR3 was performed with the HTBI primer set and the Qiagen OneStep RT-PCR kit. Libraries were constructed in a second round of multiplex PCR, after which size selection and purification were performed. The libraries were sequenced on an Illumina HiSeq2000 using paired-end 100 bp reads. As for how the authors treated the data: SOAPnuke was used to process the raw data, throwing out any read that contained adapters or uncalled bases, had a mean Phred below 15, or lacked an exact constant-primer or identifier match. High-quality paired reads were merged with COPE v1.2.5, and unique nucleotide sequences were defined as clonotypes. MiTCR v1.1 was used to align clonotypes to the IMGT TRBV, TRBD and TRBJ reference segments. The analysis included only V-J combinations with a frequency above 0.0001, which together covered around 99% of the repertoires. The TCS score was defined as the ratio of F50 (clonal expansion) to E x V (chaos), calculated using BLOSUM62-based TCRdist between CDR3 peptides within each V-J. Welch's t-statistics and random forest reduced 500 to 650 V-J features to under 15, which were used in a naive Bayes classifier (R e1071). The public reads were reanalyzed by TCRdb: fastp trimming at Q25, MiXCR alignment, in-frame beta chains only. Each record represents a unique CDR3 protein, reported with the most common genes and DNA among its rows. TCRdb's processing, not the authors' own work, is the source of the V and J calls. The sample profile shows a few hundred thousand distinct CDR3 sequences; approximately 13% of them were found once. The ten largest account for approximately 5.7% of the sample.

Ends trimmed: V by 3 bases, J by 6 bases; bases unmatched to a gene: 1. From the cysteine up to the phenylalanine, the CDR3 has a length of 13 residues. Just the 39-base CDR3 DNA is kept, in frame starting at base 1. Hyperthyroidism patients were newly diagnosed, with disease duration under 2 months, and aged 18 to 65 years. Exclusion was applied to patients with uncontrolled infections, other autoimmune diseases, pregnancy or lactation. Clinical symptoms, serum thyroxine and TRAb, thyroid ultrasound, and orbital computed tomography formed the basis for the diagnoses. For progressor patients, blood was drawn at the first diagnosis of hyperthyroidism, before any ophthalmopathy symptoms had appeared. PBMCs were isolated from approximately 10 ml of fresh peripheral blood by Ficoll-Paque density gradient centrifugation. Progressor patients were first diagnosed with Graves' hyperthyroidism and then developed ophthalmopathy during follow-up. Total RNA was extracted with Trizol reagent, and quality was checked on an Agilent 2100 Bioanalyzer.

The sequencing input was blood. The receptor comes from a woman under 40 with Graves' hyperthyroidism that later progressed to Graves' ophthalmopathy. In this chain, TRBV12-3 or TRBV12-4 is recombined with TRBJ2-2; 7 bases in the middle match TRBD1. The nucleotide sequence reads TGTGCCAGCAGTTTCACAGGGGCCGGGGAGCTGTTTTTT. This translates into CASSFTGAGELFF.